This T cell receptor (beta chain) was recovered during a study of cytomegalovirus exposure and HLA in healthy donors (dated by TCRdb to the late 2010s). The study in broad terms: In an earlier analysis of 587 of the donors, less than 350 Gb of sequence data and approximately 100 million unique TCR beta sequences from about 179 million T cells were reported. A later analysis re-analyzed previously published TCR beta repertoires from about 730 donors and added high-resolution HLA genotyping to study TCR occurrence patterns. The study was designed to test whether signatures of past pathogen exposure could be identified by cataloging public T cell receptors. To decide whether each TCR beta V gene segment behaved as functional or pseudogenic, an earlier analysis of 587 of the donors relied on high-throughput TCR beta sequencing. In the later analysis, no new phenotypic data were used to find candidate immune exposures; instead, reliance was placed on TCR beta sequences and their occurrence across donors. An early release covering 550 to 650 HLA-typed donors comprised 300 to 350 gigabases of sequencing data and 65 million to 100 million unique TCR sequences. A few DR-DQ haplotypes were handled as single units for association and clustering because linkage in the cohort was strong. Alongside the repertoire data, information on donor age, sex, ethnicity and CMV serostatus was compiled. Class I and class II HLA loci were covered by the typing at four-digit resolution. Genome-wide SNP genotypes for about 55% of the roughly 670 donors were used in a later genetic analysis, which treated that subset as a discovery cohort. All discovery cohort repertoires had been generated using a single sequencing platform. The study combined high-throughput TCR immunosequencing, statistical association of individual TCRs with disease status, and machine learning to predict cytomegalovirus infection status. Across 300 to 400 genotyped donors of the cohort, an average of 235,054 unique TCR beta nucleotide sequences per donor were sequenced, and 15% to 20% of those sequences were non-productive. Along with the approximately 650-subject first cohort, a separate validation cohort of around 120 different subjects was used. Among the roughly 400 genotyped donors, 81% belonged to the genetic ancestry cluster associated with self-reported Caucasian donors. The number of typed donors differed by locus: about 620-630 for A, B, C, DRB1 and DQB1; some 500 for DQA1; 606 for DPA1; and 400 to 480 for DPB1. Using immunosequencing, the study profiled T cell repertoires from roughly 650 subjects and related those repertoires to cytomegalovirus serostatus.

A remark on this clone: Its antigen target is currently unknown. The sample holds no much larger clone one base away, and base qualities are not on file.

In total, fewer than 750 healthy bone marrow donors made up the cohort. Cohort members were all nominally healthy when sampled, although unrecorded immune exposures were likely present. The donor tested CMV seronegative and was one of the 352 seronegative cohort members. A peripheral blood sample was provided by each donor, and peripheral blood mononuclear cells were used for TCR beta sequencing. The Qiagen DNeasy Blood Extraction Kit was used to extract genomic DNA from the blood cell samples. The CDR3, cysteine through phenylalanine, is 11 amino acids long. Just CDR3 DNA is preserved here, 33 bases in frame from base 1. Sequences SQVTM (CDR1) and ANQGSEA (CDR2) are obtained from the germline V gene. Germline trimming amounts to 6 bases on V and 5 bases on J, with 3 as the count of junction bases outside the gene matches. The paper as a whole reports these results and caveats: Specific HLA alleles were associated with 15,000 to 20,000 TCR beta sequences at a false discovery rate of 0.05 in a later analysis. A cluster of highly shared sequence variants was judged likely to be a technical artifact of the sequencing pipeline. Most TCR sequences were observed very rarely across donors, whereas some public TCRs were present in many individuals. V-gene and J-gene trimming of TCR beta chains was associated with a missense DCLRE1C variant in a later genetic analysis, and the association was replicated in an independent cohort. A later analysis reported that several top co-occurrence clusters appeared linked to parvovirus B19, influenza, CMV and Epstein-Barr virus. Because counts were too low, some 17 rarely observed V segments, including chromosome 9 orphons, were excluded from the earlier analysis of under 650 of the donors. Correlated functional status among segregating V segments might be attributable to linkage disequilibrium, but an unknown experimental factor could not be ruled out. Roughly uniform sequencing depth across donors was assumed in presence/absence analyses, although this assumption may not hold. When HLA alleles, especially DR and DQ, strongly co-occurred, attributing TCR associations to individual alleles was difficult. In this cohort, only TCR beta chains were sequenced, and detectable features were limited by the absence of alpha or paired-chain data. A few of the identified cytomegalovirus-associated TCR beta chains were confirmed in vitro to be specific for cytomegalovirus antigens. A later genetic analysis reported fewer N-insertions in productive TCRs among donors in an Asian-associated ancestry cluster than the roughly 690-donor mean. According to the authors, the approach could potentially be generalized to other disease states and immunological phenotypes. The 87-base-pair reads could not distinguish some IMGT-functional V segments, including TRBV6-2 and TRBV6-3, so those segments were excluded. The study listed over 150 TCR beta chains as associated with cytomegalovirus. Because some donors lacked HLA typing at each locus, the association tests relied only on the typed subset. A later analysis found that HLA-associated TCR beta chains were more clonally expanded and had lower generation probabilities than equally common non-associated chains. Cytomegalovirus status was reported to be diagnosed by the classifier with high specificity and sensitivity in both the original and validation cohorts. An earlier analysis of around 540 of the donors showed that most TCR beta V segments appeared in productive rearrangements either about 87% or about 30% of the time, which broadly matched IMGT annotations. A further reported finding was that TCR beta sequences accurately predicted the HLA-A and HLA-B alleles for most subjects in the first cohort. In a later analysis, most CMV-associated TCR beta chains were found to appear HLA-restricted, with HLA associations seemingly driven largely by CMV exposure. A later analysis found that TCR association rates varied across HLA loci, with DRB1 alleles showing the most associated TCRs and HLA-C alleles the fewest. CMV serostatus was the only immune exposure information available for the cohort.

Library prep was done by the immunoSEQ multiplex PCR assay. For the multiplex PCR, a mixture combining 60 forward primers for TCR Vbeta segments and 13 reverse primers for TCR Jbeta segments was used. Amplification of the CDR3 region of rearranged TCR beta genes was performed with a multiplex PCR assay on genomic DNA. The Illumina HiSeq System was used to sequence the amplified TCR beta libraries as 87-base-pair reads. As for the original processing: In a later analysis, some 80 million unique TCR beta chains were counted across the 500 to 850 repertoires, and about 10 million of these chains were shared by at least two donors. To remove PCR and sequencing errors, raw reads were error-corrected and collapsed into unique sequences using a nearest-neighbor algorithm that merged closely related sequences. Alignment of CDR3 sequences to IMGT reference sequences was used to assign V, D and J gene segments. For a sequence to be retained, at least a six-nucleotide match to both a V gene segment and a J gene segment was required. A rearrangement was called productive if the CDR3 had no stop codons and remained in frame with V and J, and every other rearrangement was called non-productive. CDR3 was defined by IMGT convention, running from the second conserved V-encoded cysteine to the conserved J-encoded phenylalanine. In an earlier analysis of some 550 of the donors, sequences lacking an unambiguous match to a single V gene segment were excluded. In an earlier analysis of approximately 560 of the donors, a V segment was called functional when productive rearrangements were above 56.7%, and segregating when the standard deviation between donors exceeded 5%. A statistical classification framework was built for diagnosing cytomegalovirus status from the catalog of TCR beta chain sequences. In a later analysis, TCR nucleotide sequences were compared against IMGT/GENE-DB human TR gene sequences so that V and J genes could be assigned. The TCRdist pipeline was used in a later analysis to assign CDR3 sequences and most-parsimonious VDJ recombination scenarios. In a later analysis, each TCR beta chain was defined by its CDR3 amino acid sequence together with its V-gene family, and reads lacking a unique V-gene family were excluded. A later analysis removed 592 highly shared, low-generation-probability nucleotide sequences to deal with suspected cross-contamination and a sequencing artifact. In a later analysis, a clonal expansion index for each public chain was calculated from normalized within-repertoire ranks of inferred template counts. Generation probabilities in a later analysis came from a VDJ recombination model fitted to out-of-frame rearrangements, and those results were checked against IGoR. In a later analysis, hypergeometric tests were used to score TCR-TCR, TCR-HLA and TCR-CMV co-occurrence, with a repertoire-size bias correction applied to TCR pairs. A later analysis estimated false discovery rates by permuting HLA or CMV assignments 20 times. In a later analysis, co-occurring TCRs were grouped using DBSCAN, and TCRdist sequence similarity was added for clustering within HLA-allele-positive subsets. Co-occurrence clustering excluded repertoires with fewer than 30,000 or more than 120,000 public chains, plus five with anomalous nucleotide sharing. TCRdb provides this immuneACCESS table in a form limited to in-frame rearrangements. Some clones are lacking; in checked studies, under half of them reflect an unresolved V gene, and why the rest are absent is not known. The DNA was the basis for D and trimming; V, J and clone size are from that table. The sample table records around 150,000 clones; approximately 80% of these occur just once. Clones ranked in the top ten supply approximately 1.4% of the sample.

The clonotype was recovered from a young woman in good health and CMV-seronegative. Recombination connected TRBV29-1 to TRBJ2-5; TRBD2 fits 7 bases in the junction. The sequenced sample consisted of PBMCs. The DNA reads as follows: TGCAGCGTGACGCGGGGGGAGACCCAGTACTTC. This is translated as CSVTRGETQYF.